The source of this T cell receptor (beta chain) is a study of blood T cell repertoires in COVID-19. Study-wide context: The United States, Italy and Spain supplied acute and convalescent COVID-19 samples. The cDNA or gDNA used as material had been derived from T cells, B-cell-depleted T cells, or PBMCs.

In the source study's methods: Counts of nucleated cells, estimated from reference gene primer amplification, were obtained. Assay used: immunoSEQ multiplex PCR; TCRdb lists only in-frame clones, some missing. V, J and clone size were drawn from that table, and D and trimming were deduced from the DNA. There are 90,000 to 130,000 clones in the sample; 65% to 80% occur only once, and about 8.3% lies in the top ten. Germline loops: CDR1 LGHNT, CDR2 FRNRAP. The CDR3 runs to 13 residues. V lost 6 bases, J lost 2 bases, and 3 bases stayed unmatched. The J gene is TRBJ1-2, the V gene TRBV12-5; 7 nucleotides match TRBD1. The receptor's source is a woman in her fifties or sixties with acute or convalescent COVID-19. Sequenced sample: peripheral blood. The CDR3 nucleotides are TGTGCTAGTGGACGGGGACAGAACTATGGCTACACCTTC. Its translation: CASGRGQNYGYTF.